This T cell receptor beta chain was captured in a study of identical twins. Study results and caveats: Conclusions came from cross-sectional statistical analysis, not from following the same donors.

A single record per CDR3 protein comes from TCRdb applying MiXCR to the 5' RACE reads. The sample shows about 240,000 distinct CDR3 sequences, about 7.5% of them seen only once. As for this clonotype: The antigen is not known.

Germline V CDR1 and CDR2: DFQATT, SNEGSKA (reference sequence). Trimming cost V 0 bases and J 5 bases, with 19 bases left between them. The CDR3 extends over 16 amino acids. This sample also appeared in a second study, on yellow fever vaccine responses in identical twins.

The specimen was CD8+ T cells sorted from blood. The sequence came from a woman under 30 in good health. The V gene is TRBV20-1, the J gene TRBJ2-5, with D tentatively TRBD2 (7 bases). CDR3 sequence reads: CSARDSEGGGFETQYF. The CDR3, as DNA: TGCAGTGCTAGAGATAGCGAGGGAGGGGGGTTCGAGACCCAGTACTTC.